This T cell receptor (beta chain) was recorded in a study of lymphopenia after photon versus proton radiotherapy. Findings of the study overall: Post-nadir diversity loss with photons came from oligoclonal expansion, particularly CD8+ Temra cells. A bigger post-nadir fall in TCR diversity correlated inversely with survival time in deceased patients.

Profiled with immunoSEQ multiplex PCR; TCRdb holds only in-frame clones, not every one. The data hold 150,000 to 200,000 clones, with 88% observed a single time. A remark on this clone: Its antigen is as yet unknown.

CDR1 and CDR2 (germline): MNHNS, SASEGT. Trimming left V 2 bases short and J 2 bases short, with 10 bases between. CDR3 length: 15 amino acids. This chain connects TRBV6-1 to TRBJ1-3; maybe TRBD1 (6 bases). Specimen: peripheral blood, collected from a patient treated with photon-based radiotherapy. The clonotype was recovered from a man between 50 and 59 years old with gastric cancer. In DNA, the CDR3 is TGTGCCAGCAGTGAAAGGGGGATAGCTGGAAACACCATATATTTT. It encodes CASSERGIAGNTIYF.